This T cell receptor beta chain stems from a study of immune cell composition in non-small cell lung cancer. The protocol was immunoSEQ multiplex PCR, while the TCRdb copy is restricted to in-frame clones and leaves out a portion. Of over 9,500 clones in the sample, 64% were seen once. Germline V gene lookup returns CDR1 SGDLS and CDR2 YYNGEE. CDR3 size: 16 residues. With 4 bases removed from V and 3 bases from J, the gap between germline ends came to 17 bases. Frozen unsorted single-cell suspensions supplied the genomic DNA. The J gene is TRBJ2-1, the V gene TRBV9, with a possible D match to TRBD2 (5 bases). The clonotype comes from a human donor with non-small cell lung cancer. Sequenced: lung tumor tissue. This CDR3 reads CASSPRETNIYNEQFF. The CDR3, as DNA: TGTGCCAGCAGCCCCCGAGAGACTAACATCTACAATGAGCAGTTCTTC.